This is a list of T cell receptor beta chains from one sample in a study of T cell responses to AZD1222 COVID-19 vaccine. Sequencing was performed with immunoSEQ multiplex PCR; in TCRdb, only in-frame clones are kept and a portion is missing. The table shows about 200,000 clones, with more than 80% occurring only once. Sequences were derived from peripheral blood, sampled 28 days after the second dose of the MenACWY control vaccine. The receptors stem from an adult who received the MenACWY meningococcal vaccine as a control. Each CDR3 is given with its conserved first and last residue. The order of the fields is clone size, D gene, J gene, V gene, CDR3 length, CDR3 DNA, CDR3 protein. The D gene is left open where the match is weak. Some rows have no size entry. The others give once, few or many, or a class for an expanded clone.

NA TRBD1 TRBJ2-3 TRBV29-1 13 TGCAGCGGGACAGGATTTAGCACAGATACGCAGTATTTT CSGTGFSTDTQYF
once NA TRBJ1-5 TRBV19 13 TGTGCCACCGAGGGCTATAGCAATCAGCCCCAGCATTTT CATEGYSNQPQHF
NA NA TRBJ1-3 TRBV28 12 TGTGCCAGCAGAAATTTGAGAAACACCATATATTTT CASRNLRNTIYF
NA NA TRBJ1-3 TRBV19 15 TGTGCCAGTAGTATAGGGGTACTCTCTGGAAACACCATATATTTT CASSIGVLSGNTIYF
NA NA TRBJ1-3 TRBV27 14 TGTGCCAGCAGTTCAGGGTACTCTGGAAACACCATATATTTT CASSSGYSGNTIYF
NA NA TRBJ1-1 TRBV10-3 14 TGTGCCATCAGTGAGGGGGTAAGGGACACTGAAGCTTTCTTT CAISEGVRDTEAFF
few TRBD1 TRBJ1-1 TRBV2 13 TGTGCCAGCAGTGGACAGGGGGCCTCTGAAGCTTTCTTT CASSGQGASEAFF
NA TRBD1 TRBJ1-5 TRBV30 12 TGTGCCTGGGGACAGGGCAATCAGCCCCAGCATTTT CAWGQGNQPQHF
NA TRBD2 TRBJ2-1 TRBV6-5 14 TGTGCCAGCGGGAGGCGGGAGTATTCGCATGAGCAGTTCTTC CASGRREYSHEQFF
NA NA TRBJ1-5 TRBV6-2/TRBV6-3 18 TGTGCCAGCAGTTACCCCCTCCAACAGGGCTATAGCAATCAGCCCCAGCATTTT CASSYPLQQGYSNQPQHF
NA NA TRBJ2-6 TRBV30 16 TGTGCCTGGAGCAAAAGAGGGAACCCCGGGGCCAACGTCCTGACTTTC CAWSKRGNPGANVLTF
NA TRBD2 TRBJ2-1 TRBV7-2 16 TGTGCCAGCAGCTTAGCGGGGACTAGCGGACACAATGAGCAGTTCTTC CASSLAGTSGHNEQFF
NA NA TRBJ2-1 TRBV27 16 TGTGCCAGCAGTTCGCAGACAGGCCACTCCTACAATGAGCAGTTCTTC CASSSQTGHSYNEQFF
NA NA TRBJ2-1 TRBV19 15 TGTGCCAGTAGTACCCAGGGGGGCTCCTACAATGAGCAGTTCTTC CASSTQGGSYNEQFF
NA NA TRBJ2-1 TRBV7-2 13 TGTGCCAGCAGCCCATTCCCCGGGGGTGAGCAGTTCTTC CASSPFPGGEQFF
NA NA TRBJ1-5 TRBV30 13 TGTGCCTGGAGTTCACAGGACCTTAGGCCCCAGCATTTT CAWSSQDLRPQHF
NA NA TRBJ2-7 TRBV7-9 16 TGTGCCAGCAGCTTAGCGGCAGGGGCGACCACCTACGAGCAGTACTTC CASSLAAGATTYEQYF
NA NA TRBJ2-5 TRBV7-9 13 TGTGCCAGCAGCCGACAGCTCGAAGAGACCCAGTACTTC CASSRQLEETQYF
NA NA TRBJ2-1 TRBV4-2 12 TGTGCCAGCAGCCAAGACCTCAATGAGCAGTTCTTC CASSQDLNEQFF
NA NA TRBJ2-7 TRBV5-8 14 TGTGCCAGCAGACGGGTAGGGACCTCCTACGAGCAGTACTTC CASRRVGTSYEQYF
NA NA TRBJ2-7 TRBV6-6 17 TGTGCCAGCAGTCCCGGCCAGGGGTTCTCCCCGGCCTACGAGCAGTACTTC CASSPGQGFSPAYEQYF
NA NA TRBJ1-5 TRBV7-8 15 TGTGCCAGCAGCTTAGAGCGGCAGGCGTGGCAGCCCCAGCATTTT CASSLERQAWQPQHF
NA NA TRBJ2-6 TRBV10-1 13 TGCGCCAGCGGACAGACCGGGGCCAACGTCCTGACTTTC CASGQTGANVLTF
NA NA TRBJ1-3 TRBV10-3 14 TGTGCCATCAGTGAGTTAGTGGGTGGAAACACCATATATTTT CAISELVGGNTIYF